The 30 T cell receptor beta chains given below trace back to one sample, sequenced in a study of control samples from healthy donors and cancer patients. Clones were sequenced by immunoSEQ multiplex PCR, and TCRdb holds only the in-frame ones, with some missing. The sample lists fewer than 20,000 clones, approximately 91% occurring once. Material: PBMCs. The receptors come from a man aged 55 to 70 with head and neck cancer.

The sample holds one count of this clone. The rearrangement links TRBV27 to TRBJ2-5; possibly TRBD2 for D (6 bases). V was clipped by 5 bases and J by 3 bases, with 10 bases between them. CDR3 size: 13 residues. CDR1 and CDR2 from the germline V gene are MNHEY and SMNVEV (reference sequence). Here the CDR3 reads CASSPRGKETQYF. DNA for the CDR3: TGTGCCAGCAGTCCCCGGGGGAAAGAGACCCAGTACTTC.

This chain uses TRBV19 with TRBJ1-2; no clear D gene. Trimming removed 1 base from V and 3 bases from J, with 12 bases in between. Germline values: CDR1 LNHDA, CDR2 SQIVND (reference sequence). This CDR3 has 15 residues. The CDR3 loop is CASSIAAGSDYGYTF. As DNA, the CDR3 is TGTGCCAGTAGTATAGCGGCAGGTTCCGACTATGGCTACACCTTC. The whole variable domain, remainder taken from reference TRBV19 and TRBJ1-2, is DGGITQSPKYLFRKEGQNVTLSCEQNLNHDAMYWYRQDPGQGLRLIYYSQIVNDFQKGDIAEGYSVSREKKESFPLTVTSAQKNPTAFYLCASSIAAGSDYGYTFGSGTRLTVV.

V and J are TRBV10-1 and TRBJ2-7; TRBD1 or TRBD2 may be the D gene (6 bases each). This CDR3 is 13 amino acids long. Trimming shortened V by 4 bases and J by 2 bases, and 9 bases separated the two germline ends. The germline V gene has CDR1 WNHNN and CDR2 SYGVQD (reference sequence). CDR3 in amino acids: CASSGGGTYEQYF. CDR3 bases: TGCGCCAGCAGTGGAGGGGGGACCTACGAGCAGTACTTC.

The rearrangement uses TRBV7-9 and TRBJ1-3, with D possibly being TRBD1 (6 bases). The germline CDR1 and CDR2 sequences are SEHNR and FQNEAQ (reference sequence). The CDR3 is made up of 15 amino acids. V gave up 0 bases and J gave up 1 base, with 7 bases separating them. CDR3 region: CASSLAGASGNTIYF. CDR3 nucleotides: TGTGCCAGCAGCTTAGCGGGGGCGTCTGGAAACACCATATATTTT.

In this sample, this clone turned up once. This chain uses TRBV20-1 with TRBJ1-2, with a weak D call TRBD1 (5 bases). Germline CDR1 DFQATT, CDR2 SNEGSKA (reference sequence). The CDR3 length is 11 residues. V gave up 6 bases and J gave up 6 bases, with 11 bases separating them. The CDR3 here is CSALRGNGYTF. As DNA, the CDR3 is TGCAGTGCGCTCCGGGGGAATGGCTACACCTTC.

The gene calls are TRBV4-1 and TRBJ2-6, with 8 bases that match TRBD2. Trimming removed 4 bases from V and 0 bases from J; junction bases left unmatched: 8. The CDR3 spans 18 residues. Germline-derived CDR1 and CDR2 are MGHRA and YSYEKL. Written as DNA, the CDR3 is TGCGCCAGCAGCCCTAATAGCGGGGCTAGCTCTGGGGCCAACGTCCTGACTTTC. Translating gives CASSPNSGASSGANVLTF.

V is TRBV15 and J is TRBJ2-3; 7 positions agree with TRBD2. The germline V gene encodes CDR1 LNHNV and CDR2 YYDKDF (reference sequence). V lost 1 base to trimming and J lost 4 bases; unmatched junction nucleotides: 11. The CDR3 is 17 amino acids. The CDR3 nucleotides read TGTGCCACCAGCAGAGTATCCCTAGCGGCCATACCAGATACGCAGTATTTT. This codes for CATSRVSLAAIPDTQYF.

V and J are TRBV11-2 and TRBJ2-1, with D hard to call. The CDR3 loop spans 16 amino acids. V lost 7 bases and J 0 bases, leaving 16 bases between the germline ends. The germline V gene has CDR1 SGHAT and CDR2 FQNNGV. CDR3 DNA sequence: TGTGCCAGCACCGGCGGAGCCGCCGGCTCCTACAATGAGCAGTTCTTC. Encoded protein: CASTGGAAGSYNEQFF.

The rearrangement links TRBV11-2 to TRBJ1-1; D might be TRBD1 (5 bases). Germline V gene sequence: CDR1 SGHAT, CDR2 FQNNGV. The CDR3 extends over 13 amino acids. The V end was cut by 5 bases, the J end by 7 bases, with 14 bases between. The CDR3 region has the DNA TGTGCCAGCAGCCCCTCGGGGGTAGGTGAAGCTTTCTTT. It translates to CASSPSGVGEAFF.

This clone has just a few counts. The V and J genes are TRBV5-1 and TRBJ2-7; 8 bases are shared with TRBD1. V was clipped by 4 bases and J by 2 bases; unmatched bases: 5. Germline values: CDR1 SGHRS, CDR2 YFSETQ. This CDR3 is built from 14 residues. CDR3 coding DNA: TGCGCCAGCAGCGTTCAACAGGGGGCCTACGAGCAGTACTTC. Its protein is CASSVQQGAYEQYF.

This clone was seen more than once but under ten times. CDR3 sequence (DNA): TGTGCCAGCAGCCTAACTACTTGGAACACTGAAGCTTTCTTT. It codes for CASSLTTWNTEAFF. The rearrangement uses TRBV28 and TRBJ1-1; D is unresolved. The CDR3 is 14 amino acids. The ends were cut back, 6 bases at V and 1 base at J, with 12 bases in the middle. CDR1 is MDHEN, CDR2 SYDVKM, per germline.

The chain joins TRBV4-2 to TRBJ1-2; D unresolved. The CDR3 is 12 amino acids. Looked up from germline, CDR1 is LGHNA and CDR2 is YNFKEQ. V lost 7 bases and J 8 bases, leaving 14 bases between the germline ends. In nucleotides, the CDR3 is TGTGCCAGCATCGGGCCCGAGGAAGGCTACACCTTC. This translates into CASIGPEEGYTF.

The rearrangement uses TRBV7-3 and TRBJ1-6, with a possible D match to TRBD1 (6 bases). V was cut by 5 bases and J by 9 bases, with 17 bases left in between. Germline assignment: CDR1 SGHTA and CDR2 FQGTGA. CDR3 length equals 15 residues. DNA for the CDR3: TGTGCCAGCAGCGCCGTTCCACAGGGTGGTTCACCCCTCCACTTT. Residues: CASSAVPQGGSPLHF. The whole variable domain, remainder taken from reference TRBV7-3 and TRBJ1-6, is GAGVSQTPSNKVTEKGKYVELRCDPISGHTALYWYRQSLGQGPEFLIYFQGTGAADDSGLPNDRFFAVRPEGSVSTLKIQRTERGDSAVYLCASSAVPQGGSPLHFGNGTRLTVT.

The CDR3 sequence: CAISDPGTSGRDNEQFF. CDR3 DNA: TGTGCCATCAGTGACCCGGGGACTAGCGGGAGAGACAATGAGCAGTTCTTC. The genes are TRBV10-3 and TRBJ2-1, with 14 bases that match TRBD2. The CDR3 has 17 residues. CDR1 is ENHRY, CDR2 SYGVKD, per germline. With V trimmed by 3 bases and J by 5 bases, 6 bases remained unmatched.

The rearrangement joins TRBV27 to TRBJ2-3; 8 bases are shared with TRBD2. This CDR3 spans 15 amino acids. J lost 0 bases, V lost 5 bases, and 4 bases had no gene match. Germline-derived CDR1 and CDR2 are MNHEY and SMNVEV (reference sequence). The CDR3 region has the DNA TGTGCCAGCAGTCTTAGCGGGGCTAGCACAGATACGCAGTATTTT. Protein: CASSLSGASTDTQYF.

In nucleotides, the CDR3 is TGTGCCAGCAGCTTTTGGACAGGAGGGAATGGCTACACCTTC. Translating it yields CASSFWTGGNGYTF. The chain employs TRBV5-8 and TRBJ1-2; 7 nucleotides agree with TRBD1. The CDR3 sequence is 14 residues long. V lost 2 bases, J lost 6 bases, and 7 bases stayed unmatched. Per germline, CDR1 SGHTS and CDR2 YDEGEE.

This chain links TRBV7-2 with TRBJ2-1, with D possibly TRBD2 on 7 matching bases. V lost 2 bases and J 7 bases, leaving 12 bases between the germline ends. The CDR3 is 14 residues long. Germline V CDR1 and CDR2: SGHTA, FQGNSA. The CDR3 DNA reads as TGTGCCAGCAGCTTACACGAGGGGGGGAATGAGCAGTTCTTC. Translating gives CASSLHEGGNEQFF. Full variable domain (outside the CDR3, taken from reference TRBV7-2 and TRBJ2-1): GAGVSQSPSNKVTEKGKDVELRCDPISGHTALYWYRQSLGQGLEFLIYFQGNSAPDKSGLPSDRFSAERTGGSVSTLTIQRTQQEDSAVYLCASSLHEGGNEQFFGPGTRLTVL.

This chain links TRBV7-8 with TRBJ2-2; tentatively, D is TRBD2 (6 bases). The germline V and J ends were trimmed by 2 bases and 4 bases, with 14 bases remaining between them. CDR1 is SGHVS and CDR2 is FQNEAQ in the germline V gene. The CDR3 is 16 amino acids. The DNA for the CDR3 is TGTGCCAGCAGCTTAAGGGCGGGATTATCCACCGGGGAGCTGTTTTTT. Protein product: CASSLRAGLSTGELFF.

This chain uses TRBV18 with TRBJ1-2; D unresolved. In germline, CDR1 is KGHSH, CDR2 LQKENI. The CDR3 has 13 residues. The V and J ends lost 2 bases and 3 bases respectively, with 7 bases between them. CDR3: CASSPESHYGYTF. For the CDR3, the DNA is TGTGCCAGCTCACCAGAGTCACACTATGGCTACACCTTC.

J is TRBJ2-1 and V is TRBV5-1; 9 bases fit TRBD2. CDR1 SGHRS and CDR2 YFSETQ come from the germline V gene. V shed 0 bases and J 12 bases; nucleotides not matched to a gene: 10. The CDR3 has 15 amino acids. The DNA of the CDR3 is TGCGCCAGCAGCTTGGCCTTAGCGGGGGCCGTTTTGCAGTTCTTC. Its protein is CASSLALAGAVLQFF.

CDR3 coding DNA: TGTGCCAGCAAAGTGGGTTACGAGCAGTACTTC. It translates to CASKVGYEQYF. This sequence joins TRBV6-5 and TRBJ2-7; D is unclear. Germline values: CDR1 MNHEY, CDR2 SVGAGI. The CDR3 is 11 amino acids. V lost 7 bases and J 4 bases, leaving 8 bases between the germline ends.

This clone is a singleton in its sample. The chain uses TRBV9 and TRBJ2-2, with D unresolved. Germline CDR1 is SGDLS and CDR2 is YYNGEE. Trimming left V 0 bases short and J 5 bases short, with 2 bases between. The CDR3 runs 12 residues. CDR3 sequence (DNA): TGTGCCAGCAGCGTAGATACCGGGGAGCTGTTTTTT. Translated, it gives CASSVDTGELFF.

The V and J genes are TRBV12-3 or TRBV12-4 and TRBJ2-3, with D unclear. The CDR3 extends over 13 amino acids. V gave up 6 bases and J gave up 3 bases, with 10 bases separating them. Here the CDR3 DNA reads TGTGCCAGCAGGAATGCGAGGACAGATACGCAGTATTTT. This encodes CASRNARTDTQYF.

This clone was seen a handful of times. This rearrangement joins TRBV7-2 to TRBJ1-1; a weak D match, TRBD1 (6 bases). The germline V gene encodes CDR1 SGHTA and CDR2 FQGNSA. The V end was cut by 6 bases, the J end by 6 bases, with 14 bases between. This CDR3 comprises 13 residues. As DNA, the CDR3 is TGTGCCAGCAGTAACAGGGACGTCGCTGAAGCTTTCTTT. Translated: CASSNRDVAEAFF.

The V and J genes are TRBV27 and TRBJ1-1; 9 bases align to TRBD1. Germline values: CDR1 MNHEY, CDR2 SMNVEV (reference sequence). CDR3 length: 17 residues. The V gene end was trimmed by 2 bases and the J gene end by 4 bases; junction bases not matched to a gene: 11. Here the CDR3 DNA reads TGTGCCAGCAGTTTAAGGCGACAGGGGGGAGGGAGCACTGAAGCTTTCTTT. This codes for CASSLRRQGGGSTEAFF.

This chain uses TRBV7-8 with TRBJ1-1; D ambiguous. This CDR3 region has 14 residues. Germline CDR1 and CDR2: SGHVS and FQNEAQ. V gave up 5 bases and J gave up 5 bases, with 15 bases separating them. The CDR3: CASSPAPGRTEAFF. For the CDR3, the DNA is TGTGCCAGCAGCCCCGCCCCAGGTAGAACTGAAGCTTTCTTT.

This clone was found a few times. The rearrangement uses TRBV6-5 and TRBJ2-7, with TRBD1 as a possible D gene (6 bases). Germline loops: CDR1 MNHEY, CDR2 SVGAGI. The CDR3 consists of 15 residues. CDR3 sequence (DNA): TGTGCTACGCGCCCCTTAAGGAACAGGGTGGACGAGCAGTACTTC. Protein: CATRPLRNRVDEQYF.

The CDR3 reads CASSYGTGLGEQYF. Written as DNA, the CDR3 is TGTGCCAGCAGTTACGGGACAGGCCTCGGCGAGCAGTACTTC. This chain connects TRBV6-6 to TRBJ2-7, with TRBD1 matching 8 bases. The CDR3 spans 14 residues. Germline values: CDR1 MNHNY, CDR2 SVGAGI (reference sequence). With 2 bases clipped from V and 6 bases from J, the junction kept 6 bases outside the gene matches.

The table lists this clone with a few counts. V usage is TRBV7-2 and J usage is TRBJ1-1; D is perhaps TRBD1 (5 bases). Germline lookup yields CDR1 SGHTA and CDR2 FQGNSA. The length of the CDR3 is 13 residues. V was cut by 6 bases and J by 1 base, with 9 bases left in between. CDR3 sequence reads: CASSSDRNTEAFF. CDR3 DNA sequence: TGTGCCAGCAGTTCCGACAGGAACACTGAAGCTTTCTTT.

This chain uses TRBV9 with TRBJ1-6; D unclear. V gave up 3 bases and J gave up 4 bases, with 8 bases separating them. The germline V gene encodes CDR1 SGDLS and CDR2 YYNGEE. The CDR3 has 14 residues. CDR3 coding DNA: TGTGCCAGCAGCGCGGGAATTTATAATTCACCCCTCCACTTT. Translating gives CASSAGIYNSPLHF.